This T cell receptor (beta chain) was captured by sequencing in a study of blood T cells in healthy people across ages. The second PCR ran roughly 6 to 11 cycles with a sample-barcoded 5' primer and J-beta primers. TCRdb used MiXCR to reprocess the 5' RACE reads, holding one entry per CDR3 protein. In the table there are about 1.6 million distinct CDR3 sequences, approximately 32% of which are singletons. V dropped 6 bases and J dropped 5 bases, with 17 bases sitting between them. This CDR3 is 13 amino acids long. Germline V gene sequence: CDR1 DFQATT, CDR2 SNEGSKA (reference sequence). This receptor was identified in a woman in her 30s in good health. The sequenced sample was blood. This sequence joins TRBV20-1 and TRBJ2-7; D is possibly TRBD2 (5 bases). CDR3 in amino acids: CSAPPTSGHEQYF. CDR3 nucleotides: TGCAGTGCGCCCCCAACGAGCGGCCACGAGCAGTACTTC.